This TCR beta chain was captured by sequencing in a study of regulatory T cells in long-lasting Graves disease. This clonotype was detected many times. Time point noted: newly diagnosed GD, antithyroid drugs for less than 3 months. The TCR library was made from RNA that had been extracted from PBMCs in TRIzol. According to the study, TCR beta libraries were built with iRepertoire HTBI primers and CDR3-region Arm-PCR. TCRdb re-derived calls from the multiplex PCR reads in MiXCR, one entry per CDR3 protein. Of hundreds of thousands of distinct CDR3 sequences listed, 16% were seen once; the top ten hold roughly 18%. The CDR3 sequence is 13 residues long. Trimming pared 6 bases from V and 0 bases from J, leaving 6 bases between. CDR1 and CDR2 (germline): SNHLY, FYNNEI. This sample was also put to use in a study of T cells in Graves' hyperthyroidism and ophthalmopathy.

The sequenced sample was peripheral blood mononuclear cells (PBMCs), obtained at new diagnosis, from a patient treated with antithyroid drugs. This chain uses TRBV2 with TRBJ2-1, with D hard to call. The sequence derives from a woman aged 25 to 39 with Graves disease. The CDR3 sequence: CASSSGSYNEQFF. As DNA, the CDR3 is TGTGCCAGCAGCAGTGGCTCCTACAATGAGCAGTTCTTC.